The present TCR beta chain was sequenced within a study of T cell repertoires in aging, cancer and after chemotherapy. Overall study context: Repeat sampling of healthy donors over several months to years showed clear clonal overlap. Points from the study as a whole: Age-matched healthy donors had significantly more diverse, less clonal blood TCR repertoires than untreated cancer patients.

Peripheral blood genomic DNA, not sorted cells or RNA, was the template. To note about this clonotype: Its antigen is undetermined.

Multiplex touch-down PCR with TRB-A/B primers amplified rearranged V-D-J TRB sequences. TCRdb passed the multiplex PCR reads through MiXCR, listing each CDR3 protein once. The data show about 9,200 distinct CDR3 sequences, with roughly a third seen just once and around 3.7% held by the top ten. The germline CDR1 and CDR2 sequences are SGHTA and FQGTGA. The V and J ends lost 5 bases and 7 bases, in that order; junction bases with no gene match: 8. This CDR3 contains 15 residues. The sequence came from a human donor in good health. The sample consisted of blood. The V call is TRBV7-3, the J call TRBJ2-4, with 10 nucleotides matching TRBD2. As DNA, the CDR3 is TGTGCCAGCAGCCCCGGGACTAGCGTGGGGAACATTCAGTACTTC. This encodes CASSPGTSVGNIQYF.